What follows are 16 T cell receptor beta chains derived from one specimen sequenced in a study of shared clonotypes between healthy human individuals. Assay: immunoSEQ multiplex PCR; the TCRdb copy retains only in-frame clones and omits some. The sample has about 680,000 clones, approximately 90% seen once. Selected positively for CCR7 and CD45RO-negative, naive CD8 cells excluded terminally differentiated effector memory CD45RA+ cells. Sequences were obtained from naive CD8+ T cells sorted from blood. The receptors stem from a man aged 30 to 39 in good health.

The V and J genes are TRBV19 and TRBJ2-1; D possibly corresponds to TRBD2 (5 bases). Trimming shortened V by 0 bases and J by 8 bases, and 17 bases separated the two germline ends. Germline CDR1 is LNHDA and CDR2 is SQIVND (reference sequence). There are 16 residues in the CDR3. As DNA, the CDR3 is TGTGCCAGTAGTATAGACCCACTAGAACGGCTCGATGAGCAGTTCTTC. The encoded protein is CASSIDPLERLDEQFF.

V and J are TRBV5-6 and TRBJ1-5, with D possibly matching TRBD1 (5 bases). Germline loops: CDR1 SGHDT, CDR2 YYEEEE. V was shortened by 5 bases and J by 3 bases, with 12 bases between the two germline ends. This CDR3 has 14 residues. The CDR3 DNA sequence: TGTGCCAGCAGTCCCACAGGTCCCAATCAGCCCCAGCATTTT. Protein product: CASSPTGPNQPQHF.

This rearrangement joins TRBV28 to TRBJ1-4; 10 nucleotides align to TRBD1. V dropped 5 bases and J dropped 1; count of bases not matched to a gene: 10. Germline V CDR1 and CDR2: MDHEN, SYDVKM. The CDR3 totals 18 residues. The chain's CDR3 is CASSTRQGAKVTNEKLFF. The CDR3, as DNA: TGTGCCAGCAGTACTCGACAGGGGGCGAAGGTAACTAATGAAAAACTGTTTTTT.

The chain is built from TRBV6-4 and TRBJ1-2, with TRBD1 matching 7 bases. The V gene's germline CDR1 is MRHNA and CDR2 SNTAGT. The CDR3 spans 13 residues. The junction had 5 bases not matched to a gene; V was cut back by 2 bases and J by 8 bases. Here the CDR3 reads CASSDGDRAGYTF. The CDR3 region has the DNA TGTGCCAGCAGTGACGGGGACAGAGCCGGCTACACCTTC.

The V call is TRBV7-9, the J call TRBJ1-1, with D unclear. CDR3 length: 11 amino acids. Germline V gene sequence: CDR1 SEHNR, CDR2 FQNEAQ (reference sequence). Trimming shortened V by 1 base and J by 10 bases, and 7 bases separated the two germline ends. The CDR3 DNA sequence: TGTGCCAGCAGCTTAGGGGTGGGAGCTTTCTTT. Translating gives CASSLGVGAFF.

The chain combines TRBV19 with TRBJ1-1; no clear D. Per the germline V gene, CDR1 is LNHDA and CDR2 is SQIVND (reference sequence). The V end lost 6 bases, the J end lost 2 bases, and 13 bases lay between the germline ends. This CDR3 has 14 amino acids. DNA for the CDR3: TGTGCCAGTAGCATCGGACCCTTCAACACTGAAGCTTTCTTT. Amino acid sequence: CASSIGPFNTEAFF.

Notes on this clone: At the DNA level, this CDR3 is encoded by other sequences in the same sample as well. The rearrangement joins TRBV9 to TRBJ2-1, with unresolved D. The V end lost 2 bases, the J end lost 6 bases, and 6 bases lay between the germline ends. CDR1 is SGDLS and CDR2 is YYNGEE in the germline V gene. The CDR3 loop spans 12 amino acids. CDR3 DNA sequence: TGTGCCAGCAGCGTGGACGGCAATGAGCAGTTCTTC. Its translation: CASSVDGNEQFF.

The V and J genes are TRBV4-1 and TRBJ2-7, with no clear D. The V end was cut by 4 bases, the J end by 2 bases, with 12 bases between. This CDR3 has 14 amino acids. CDR1 and CDR2 from the germline V gene are MGHRA and YSYEKL. DNA for the CDR3: TGCGCCAGCAGCCTGTCCGGAAGTACCTACGAGCAGTACTTC. Its protein product is CASSLSGSTYEQYF.

The chain recombines TRBV6-5 with TRBJ1-4; D is unresolved. CDR3 length equals 15 residues. Trimming left V 6 bases short and J 8 bases short, with 19 bases between. Germline V CDR1 and CDR2: MNHEY, SVGAGI. In DNA form, the CDR3 reads TGTGCCAGCAGAAGCTGGACGGCTCGAGGAGAAAAACTGTTTTTT. Amino acids: CASRSWTARGEKLFF.

V is TRBV30 and J is TRBJ2-7, with TRBD2 as a possible D gene (6 bases). Trimming removed 6 bases at V and 2 bases at J, with 8 bases between. CDR3 length: 11 amino acids. Looked up from germline, CDR1 is GTSNPN and CDR2 is SVGIG (reference sequence). In DNA, the CDR3 is TGTGCCTGCCGGGAGACCTACGAGCAGTACTTC. Protein: CACRETYEQYF.

This clone was detected only once. The CDR3 DNA sequence: TGTGCCAGCAGTCCAAGTTGGGGGGGGCTTTTGAACACTGAAGCTTTCTTT. This encodes CASSPSWGGLLNTEAFF. The chain employs TRBV27 and TRBJ1-1; D might be TRBD1 (6 bases). The CDR3 loop spans 17 amino acids. Germline V lookup: CDR1 MNHEY, CDR2 SMNVEV (reference sequence). The V gene lost 5 bases and the J gene lost 0 bases, with 19 bases spanning the gap.

Only one count was recorded for this clone. The CDR3 DNA sequence: TGTGCCAGCAGTTTCGACAGATTCTCTTCAGGCGAGCAGTACTTC. Protein: CASSFDRFSSGEQYF. V is TRBV28 and J is TRBJ2-7, with a weak D call TRBD1 (5 bases). The CDR3 extends over 15 amino acids. Trimming pared 3 bases from V and 6 bases from J, leaving 18 bases between. Germline V lookup: CDR1 MDHEN, CDR2 SYDVKM.

The rearrangement links TRBV5-1 to TRBJ2-1; 10 bases match TRBD1. CDR3 length: 16 amino acids. In germline, CDR1 is SGHRS, CDR2 YFSETQ. J gave up 8 bases and V 2 bases, and 10 bases lay outside the gene matches. In nucleotides, the CDR3 is TGCGCCAGCAGCTTCTTTGGGGACAGGGGAGGAGATGAGCAGTTCTTC. It encodes CASSFFGDRGGDEQFF.

The V and J genes are TRBV6-5 and TRBJ2-7, with D possibly matching TRBD1 (6 bases). The CDR3 contains 13 residues. Looked up from germline, CDR1 is MNHEY and CDR2 is SVGAGI. The germline V and J ends were trimmed by 6 bases and 4 bases, with 13 bases remaining between them. The CDR3 region is CASRPGHSYEQYF. CDR3 DNA: TGTGCCAGCAGGCCGGGACATTCGTACGAGCAGTACTTC.

This chain's CDR3 is CASRLTGGSYEQYF. In DNA, the CDR3 is TGTGCCAGCAGACTGACAGGGGGTTCTTACGAGCAGTACTTC. The chain is built from TRBV27 and TRBJ2-7; 9 positions agree with TRBD1. The germline V gene has CDR1 MNHEY and CDR2 SMNVEV (reference sequence). The CDR3 spans 14 residues. Losses at the gene ends were 6 bases for V and 4 bases for J; bases not matched to a gene: 7.

The chain joins TRBV7-9 to TRBJ1-5, with 8 bases matching TRBD1. The germline gives CDR1 SEHNR, CDR2 FQNEAQ (reference sequence). The CDR3 totals 15 residues. V gave up 4 bases and J gave up 4 bases; unmatched junction bases: 6. The CDR3 region is CASSSGQGQNQPQHF. CDR3 nucleotides: TGTGCCAGCAGCTCTGGACAGGGACAAAATCAGCCCCAGCATTTT.